This is a list of T cell receptor beta chains from one sample in a study of T cell changes during pregnancy in multiple sclerosis. TCRdb's copy holds only in-frame clones and misses some; the assay was immunoSEQ multiplex PCR. The sample yields around 36,000 clones, approximately 92% seen once. Sequencing used CD4+ T cells from peripheral blood mononuclear cells, obtained in the third trimester of pregnancy. These receptors were collected from a female donor with multiple sclerosis, enrolled in a pregnancy study. The conserved cysteine and the conserved F or W are not part of the CDR3 here.

CDR3aa: ASSLFGRGGETQY
v_gene: TRBV27
j_gene: TRBJ2-5

CDR3aa: ASSPAGVTFYEQY
v_gene: TRBV19
j_gene: TRBJ2-7

CDR3aa: ASSPAKGQNTEAF
v_gene: TRBV18
j_gene: TRBJ1-1

CDR3aa: ASSPAQGWNTEAF
v_gene: TRBV6-6
j_gene: TRBJ1-1

CDR3aa: ASSGGGLAGGSPLNEQF
v_gene: TRBV5-4
j_gene: TRBJ2-1

CDR3aa: ASRSGPGDEQF
v_gene: TRBV7-3
j_gene: TRBJ2-1

CDR3aa: ATVGRGEDTEAF
v_gene: TRBV19
j_gene: TRBJ1-1

CDR3aa: ASSASTDTQY
v_gene: TRBV9
j_gene: TRBJ2-3

CDR3aa: ASSGQGNTEAF
v_gene: TRBV2
j_gene: TRBJ1-1

CDR3aa: ASGDGDYRDRA
v_gene: TRBV2
j_gene: TRBJ1-4

CDR3aa: ASSFRGPGEQF
v_gene: TRBV5-5
j_gene: TRBJ2-1

CDR3aa: ASSQDGSGGLSYSNQPQH
v_gene: TRBV4-1
j_gene: TRBJ1-5

CDR3aa: ASSFGEGGTDTQY
v_gene: TRBV28
j_gene: TRBJ2-3

CDR3aa: ATSRVGTGDYEQY
v_gene: TRBV15
j_gene: TRBJ2-7

CDR3aa: ASTILAGGYEQY
v_gene: TRBV5-4
j_gene: TRBJ2-7

CDR3aa: ASSERGGSYEQY
v_gene: TRBV10-1
j_gene: TRBJ2-7

CDR3aa: SSEDRGIDTQY
v_gene: TRBV29-1
j_gene: TRBJ2-3

CDR3aa: ASLLTDTQY
v_gene: TRBV7-9
j_gene: TRBJ2-3

CDR3aa: ASSLGEVGIYEQY
v_gene: TRBV5-1
j_gene: TRBJ2-7

CDR3aa: ASSGGRPTPRAGELF
v_gene: TRBV11-1
j_gene: TRBJ2-2

CDR3aa: ASSPDGLAAGEQF
v_gene: TRBV7-2
j_gene: TRBJ2-1

CDR3aa: ASMEDRGSGELF
v_gene: TRBV19
j_gene: TRBJ2-2

CDR3aa: ASSWTGNNQPQH
v_gene: TRBV11-2
j_gene: TRBJ1-5

CDR3aa: AWGAEAVRGVSY
v_gene: TRBV30
j_gene: TRBJ2-7

CDR3aa: ASSPGLADTQY
v_gene: TRBV7-3
j_gene: TRBJ2-3

CDR3aa: ASSPGTSGRRDTQY
v_gene: TRBV5-4
j_gene: TRBJ2-3

CDR3aa: ASSTGQGLLEQY
v_gene: TRBV5-1
j_gene: NA

CDR3aa: ASSREGTSAYEQY
v_gene: TRBV5-1
j_gene: TRBJ2-7

CDR3aa: ASSLGDSPFATNEKLF
v_gene: TRBV5-8
j_gene: TRBJ1-4

CDR3aa: ASSLRTGVGTEAF
v_gene: TRBV19
j_gene: TRBJ1-1

CDR3aa: ASSQDLASDEQY
v_gene: TRBV4-2
j_gene: TRBJ2-7

CDR3aa: SVAPSGGEKLF
v_gene: TRBV29-1
j_gene: TRBJ1-4

CDR3aa: ASSLADSYT
v_gene: TRBV7-8
j_gene: TRBJ1-2

CDR3aa: ASSHSAPTDTQY
v_gene: TRBV5-1
j_gene: TRBJ2-3

CDR3aa: ASSLQGASNQPQH
v_gene: TRBV27
j_gene: TRBJ1-5

CDR3aa: ASRIAGLAKNEQF
v_gene: TRBV27
j_gene: TRBJ2-1

CDR3aa: AWSHDTATEAF
v_gene: TRBV30
j_gene: TRBJ1-1

CDR3aa: ASTLTGTTDTQY
v_gene: TRBV7-2
j_gene: TRBJ2-3

CDR3aa: ASRDTGGQPQH
v_gene: TRBV6-1
j_gene: TRBJ1-5

CDR3aa: ASRTGATGELF
v_gene: TRBV19
j_gene: TRBJ2-2

CDR3aa: ASSGVSYEQY
v_gene: TRBV6-1
j_gene: TRBJ2-7

CDR3aa: ASSPLRGRPIYGYT
v_gene: TRBV9
j_gene: TRBJ1-2

CDR3aa: AIRATGKTEAF
v_gene: TRBV10-3
j_gene: TRBJ1-1

CDR3aa: ASSQGTTQPQH
v_gene: TRBV10-1
j_gene: TRBJ1-5

CDR3aa: ASRSTGGNTEAF
v_gene: TRBV7-9
j_gene: TRBJ1-1

CDR3aa: ASSPADYNEQF
v_gene: TRBV19
j_gene: TRBJ2-1

CDR3aa: ASSSYLQNSGANVLT
v_gene: TRBV5-6
j_gene: TRBJ2-6

CDR3aa: ASSATGTAANYGYT
v_gene: TRBV9
j_gene: TRBJ1-2

CDR3aa: AWSAISGKLSYEQY
v_gene: TRBV30
j_gene: TRBJ2-7

CDR3aa: ASSLGLAGPFSSTDTQY
v_gene: TRBV7-6
j_gene: TRBJ2-3

CDR3aa: AWRRGQGVQTGELF
v_gene: TRBV30
j_gene: TRBJ2-2

CDR3aa: ASSYQGAGDTQY
v_gene: TRBV6-6
j_gene: TRBJ2-3

CDR3aa: AWSLGRGYGYT
v_gene: TRBV30
j_gene: TRBJ1-2

CDR3aa: ASSIGGRGADTQY
v_gene: TRBV9
j_gene: TRBJ2-3

CDR3aa: ASSYLWREANTEAF
v_gene: TRBV19
j_gene: TRBJ1-1

CDR3aa: ASSLQAYYEQY
v_gene: TRBV28
j_gene: TRBJ2-7

CDR3aa: ASRSQGHSGNTIY
v_gene: TRBV7-9
j_gene: TRBJ1-3

CDR3aa: ARASTGVNTEAF
v_gene: TRBV2
j_gene: TRBJ1-1